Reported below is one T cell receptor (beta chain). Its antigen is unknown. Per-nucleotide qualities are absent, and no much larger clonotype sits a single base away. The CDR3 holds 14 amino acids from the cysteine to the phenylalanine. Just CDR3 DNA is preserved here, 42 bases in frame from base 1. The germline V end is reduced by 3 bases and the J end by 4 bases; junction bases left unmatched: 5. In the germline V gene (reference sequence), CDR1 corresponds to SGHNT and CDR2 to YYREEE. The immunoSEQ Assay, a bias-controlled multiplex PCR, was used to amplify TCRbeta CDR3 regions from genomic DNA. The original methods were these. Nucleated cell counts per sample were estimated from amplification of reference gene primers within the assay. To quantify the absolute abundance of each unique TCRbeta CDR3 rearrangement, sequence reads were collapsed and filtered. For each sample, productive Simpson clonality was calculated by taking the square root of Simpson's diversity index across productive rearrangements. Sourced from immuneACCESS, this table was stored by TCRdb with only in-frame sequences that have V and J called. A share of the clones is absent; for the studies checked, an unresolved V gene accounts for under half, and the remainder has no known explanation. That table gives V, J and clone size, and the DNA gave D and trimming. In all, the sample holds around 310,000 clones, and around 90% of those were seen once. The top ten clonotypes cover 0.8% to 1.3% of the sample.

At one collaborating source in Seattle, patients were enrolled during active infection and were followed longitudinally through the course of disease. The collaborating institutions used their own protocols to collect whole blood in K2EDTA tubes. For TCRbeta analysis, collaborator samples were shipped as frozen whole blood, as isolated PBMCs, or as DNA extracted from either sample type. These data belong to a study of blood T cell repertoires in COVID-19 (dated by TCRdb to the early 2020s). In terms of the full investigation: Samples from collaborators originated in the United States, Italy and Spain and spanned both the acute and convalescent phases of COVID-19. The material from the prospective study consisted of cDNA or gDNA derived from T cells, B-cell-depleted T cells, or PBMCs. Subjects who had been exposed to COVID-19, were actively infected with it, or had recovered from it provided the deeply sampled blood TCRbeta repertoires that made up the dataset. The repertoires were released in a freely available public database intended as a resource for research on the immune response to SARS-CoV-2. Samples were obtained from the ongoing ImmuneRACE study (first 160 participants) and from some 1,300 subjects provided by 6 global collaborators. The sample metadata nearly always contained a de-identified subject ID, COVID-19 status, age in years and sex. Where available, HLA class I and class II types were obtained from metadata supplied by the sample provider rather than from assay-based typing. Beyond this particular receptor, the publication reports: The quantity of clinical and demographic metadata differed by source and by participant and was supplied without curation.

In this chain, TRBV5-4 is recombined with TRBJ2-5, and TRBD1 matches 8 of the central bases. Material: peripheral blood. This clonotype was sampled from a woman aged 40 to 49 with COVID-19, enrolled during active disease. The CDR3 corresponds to CASSSGQGRETQYF. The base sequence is TGTGCCAGCAGCTCTGGACAGGGTAGAGAGACCCAGTACTTC.